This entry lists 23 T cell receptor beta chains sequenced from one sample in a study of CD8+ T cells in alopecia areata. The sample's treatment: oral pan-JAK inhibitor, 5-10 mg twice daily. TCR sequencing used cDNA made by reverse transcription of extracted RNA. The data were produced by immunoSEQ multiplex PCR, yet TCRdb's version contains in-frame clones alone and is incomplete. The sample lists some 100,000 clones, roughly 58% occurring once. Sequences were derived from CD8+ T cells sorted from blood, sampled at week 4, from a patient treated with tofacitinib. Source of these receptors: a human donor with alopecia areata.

Here the CDR3 DNA reads TGCAGCGTTGATCTGGGACCCGAGGAGCAGTACTTC. Translation: CSVDLGPEEQYF. The rearrangement joins TRBV29-1 to TRBJ2-7; D possibly matches TRBD1 or TRBD2 (5 bases each). The CDR3 sequence is 12 residues long. Trimming removed 3 bases at V and 7 bases at J, with 13 bases between. Germline values: CDR1 SQVTM, CDR2 ANQGSEA.

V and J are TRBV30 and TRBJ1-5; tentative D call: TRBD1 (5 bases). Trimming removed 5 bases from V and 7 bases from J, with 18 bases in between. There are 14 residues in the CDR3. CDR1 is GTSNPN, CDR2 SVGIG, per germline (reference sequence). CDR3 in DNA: TGTGCCTGGGGGGACCCCCTCACCACCCAGCCCCAGCATTTT. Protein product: CAWGDPLTTQPQHF.

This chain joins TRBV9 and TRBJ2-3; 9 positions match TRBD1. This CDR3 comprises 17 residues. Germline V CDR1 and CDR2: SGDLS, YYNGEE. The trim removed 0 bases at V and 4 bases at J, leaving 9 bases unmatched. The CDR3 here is CASSVAPWDRDSDTQYF. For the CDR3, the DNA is TGTGCCAGCAGCGTAGCCCCTTGGGACAGGGACTCAGATACGCAGTATTTT.

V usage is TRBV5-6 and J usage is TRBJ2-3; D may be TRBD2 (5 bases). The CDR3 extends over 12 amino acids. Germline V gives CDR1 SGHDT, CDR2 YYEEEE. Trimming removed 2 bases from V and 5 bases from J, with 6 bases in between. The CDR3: CASSLGGDTQYF. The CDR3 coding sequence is TGTGCCAGCAGCTTAGGAGGAGATACGCAGTATTTT.

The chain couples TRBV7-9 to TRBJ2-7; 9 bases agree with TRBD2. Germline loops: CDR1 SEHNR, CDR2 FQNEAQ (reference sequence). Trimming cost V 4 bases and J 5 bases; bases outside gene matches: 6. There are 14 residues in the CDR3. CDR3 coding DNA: TGTGCCAGCAGCTCTCCGGGACTAGCCCACGAGCAGTACTTC. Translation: CASSSPGLAHEQYF.

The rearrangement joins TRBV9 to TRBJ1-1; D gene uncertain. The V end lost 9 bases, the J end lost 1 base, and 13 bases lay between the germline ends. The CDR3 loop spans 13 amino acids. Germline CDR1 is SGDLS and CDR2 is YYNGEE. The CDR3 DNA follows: TGTGCCACCAGTATGGGCACGAACACTGAAGCTTTCTTT. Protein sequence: CATSMGTNTEAFF.

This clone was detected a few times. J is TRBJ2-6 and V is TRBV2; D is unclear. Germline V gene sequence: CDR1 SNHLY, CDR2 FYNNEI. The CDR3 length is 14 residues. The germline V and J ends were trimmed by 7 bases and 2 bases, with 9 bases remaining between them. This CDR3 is CASTTDPGANVLTF. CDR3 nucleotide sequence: TGTGCCAGCACCACAGACCCTGGGGCCAACGTCCTGACTTTC.

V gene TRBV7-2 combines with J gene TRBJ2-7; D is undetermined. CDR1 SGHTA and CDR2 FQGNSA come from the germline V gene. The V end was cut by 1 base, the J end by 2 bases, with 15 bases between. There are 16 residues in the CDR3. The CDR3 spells CASSLEHGRNPYEQYF. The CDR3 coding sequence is TGTGCCAGCAGCTTAGAGCATGGCAGGAACCCCTACGAGCAGTACTTC.

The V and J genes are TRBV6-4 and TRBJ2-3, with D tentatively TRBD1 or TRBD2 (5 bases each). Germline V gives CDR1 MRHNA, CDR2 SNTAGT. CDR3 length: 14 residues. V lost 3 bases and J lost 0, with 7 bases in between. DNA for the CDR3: TGTGCCAGCAGTGAGGGGGTCAGCACAGATACGCAGTATTTT. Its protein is CASSEGVSTDTQYF.

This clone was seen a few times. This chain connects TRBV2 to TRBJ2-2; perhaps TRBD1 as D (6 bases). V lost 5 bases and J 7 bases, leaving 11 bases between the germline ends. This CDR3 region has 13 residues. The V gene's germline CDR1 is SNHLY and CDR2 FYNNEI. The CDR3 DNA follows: TGTGCCAGCAGTCCAGGGGCAGGCGGGGAGCTGTTTTTT. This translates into CASSPGAGGELFF.

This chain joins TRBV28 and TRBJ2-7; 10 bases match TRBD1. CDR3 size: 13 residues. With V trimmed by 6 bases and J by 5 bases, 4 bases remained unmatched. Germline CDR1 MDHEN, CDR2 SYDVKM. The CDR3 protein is CASRDRGLNEQYF. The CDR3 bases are TGTGCCAGCAGAGACAGGGGGCTGAACGAGCAGTACTTC.

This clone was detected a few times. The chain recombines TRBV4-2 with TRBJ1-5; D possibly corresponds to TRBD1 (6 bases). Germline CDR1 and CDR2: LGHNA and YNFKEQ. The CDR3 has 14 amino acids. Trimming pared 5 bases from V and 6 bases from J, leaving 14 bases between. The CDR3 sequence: CASSSIEGGQPQHF. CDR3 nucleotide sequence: TGTGCCAGCAGCTCAATAGAGGGGGGTCAGCCCCAGCATTTT.

This CDR3 reads CSVDTVGLAGPAAQYF. The CDR3 region has the DNA TGCAGCGTTGACACCGTGGGACTAGCGGGCCCCGCCGCGCAGTACTTC. The gene calls are TRBV29-1 and TRBJ2-7; 12 positions match TRBD2. The junction had 15 bases not matched to a gene; V was cut back by 3 bases and J by 9 bases. Germline V gives CDR1 SQVTM, CDR2 ANQGSEA. CDR3 length: 16 residues.

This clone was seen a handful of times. DNA for the CDR3: TGTGCCAGCAGCTTTGGGTGGGGGACAGAGCCTACGAAGCAGTACTTC. Protein: CASSFGWGTEPTKQYF. The V gene is TRBV7-8, the J gene TRBJ2-7, with 7 bases that match TRBD1. The CDR3 loop spans 16 amino acids. The V gene end was trimmed by 3 bases and the J gene end by 8 bases; junction bases not matched to a gene: 16. Germline loops: CDR1 SGHVS, CDR2 FQNEAQ.

The CDR3 loop is CASSREADMVSPLHF. The CDR3 nucleotides read TGCGCCAGCAGCCGAGAGGCGGACATGGTTTCACCCCTCCACTTT. The V call is TRBV4-3, the J call TRBJ1-6; D might be TRBD1 (5 bases). From germline, CDR1 is LGHNA and CDR2 YSLEER. This CDR3 has 15 residues. V lost 4 bases and J 9 bases, leaving 16 bases between the germline ends.

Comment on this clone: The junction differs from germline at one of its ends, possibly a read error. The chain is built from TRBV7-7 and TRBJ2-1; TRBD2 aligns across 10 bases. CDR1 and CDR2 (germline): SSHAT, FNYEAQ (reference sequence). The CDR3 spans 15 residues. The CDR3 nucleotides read TGTGCTAGCAGCCCAGGACTAGCGGACTACAATGAGCAGTTCTTC. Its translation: CASSPGLADYNEQFF.

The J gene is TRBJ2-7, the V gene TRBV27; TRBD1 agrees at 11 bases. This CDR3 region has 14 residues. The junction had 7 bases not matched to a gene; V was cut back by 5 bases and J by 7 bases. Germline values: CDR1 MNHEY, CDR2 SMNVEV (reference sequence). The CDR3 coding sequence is TGTGCCAGCAGTGAAGGACAGGGGGCGTGGGAGCAGTACTTC. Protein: CASSEGQGAWEQYF.

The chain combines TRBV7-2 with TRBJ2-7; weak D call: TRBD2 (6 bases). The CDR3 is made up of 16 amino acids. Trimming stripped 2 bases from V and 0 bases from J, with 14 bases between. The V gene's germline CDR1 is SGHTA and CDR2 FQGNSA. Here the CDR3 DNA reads TGTGCCAGCAGCTTAAGTGTCGGGGGTTACTCCTACGAGCAGTACTTC. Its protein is CASSLSVGGYSYEQYF.

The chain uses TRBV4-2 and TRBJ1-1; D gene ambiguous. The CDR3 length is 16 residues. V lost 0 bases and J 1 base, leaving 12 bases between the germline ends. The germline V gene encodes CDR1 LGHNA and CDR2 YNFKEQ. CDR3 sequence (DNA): TGTGCCAGCAGCCAAGAATTAGCACAGACGAACACTGAAGCTTTCTTT. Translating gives CASSQELAQTNTEAFF.

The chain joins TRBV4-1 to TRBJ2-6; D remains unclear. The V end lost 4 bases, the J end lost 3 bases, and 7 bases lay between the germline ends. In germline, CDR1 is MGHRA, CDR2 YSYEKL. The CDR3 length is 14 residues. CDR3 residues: CASSPGYGANVLTF. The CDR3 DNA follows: TGCGCCAGCAGCCCCGGGTATGGGGCCAACGTCCTGACTTTC.

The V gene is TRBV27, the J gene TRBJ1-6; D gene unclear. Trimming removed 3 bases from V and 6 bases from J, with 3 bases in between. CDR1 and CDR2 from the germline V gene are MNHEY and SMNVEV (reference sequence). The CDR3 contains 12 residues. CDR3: CASSLGNSPLHF. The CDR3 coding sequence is TGTGCCAGCAGTTTGGGTAATTCACCCCTCCACTTT.

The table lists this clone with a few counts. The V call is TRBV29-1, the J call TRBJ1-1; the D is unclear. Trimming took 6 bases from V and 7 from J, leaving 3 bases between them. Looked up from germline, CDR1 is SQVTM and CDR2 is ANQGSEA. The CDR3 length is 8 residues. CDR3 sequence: CSVGEAFF. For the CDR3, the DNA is TGCAGCGTGGGTGAAGCTTTCTTT.

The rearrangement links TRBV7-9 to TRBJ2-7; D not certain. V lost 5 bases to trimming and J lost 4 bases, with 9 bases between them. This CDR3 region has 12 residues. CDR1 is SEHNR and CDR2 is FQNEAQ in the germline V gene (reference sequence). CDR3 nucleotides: TGTGCCAGCAGCCAGAATTGGTACGAGCAGTACTTC. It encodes CASSQNWYEQYF.